Below, one T cell receptor beta chain is given with its context. The entry originates in a study of T cells expressing NK-cell markers. In the study overall: Researchers got TCR beta repertoires out of sorted CD3+CD56+NKG2C+, CD3+CD56+NKG2C- and CD3+CD56-NKG2C+ T cells.

TCRdb re-analyzed the 5' RACE reads; it lists each CDR3 protein once, without DNA. Found here are more than 250,000 distinct CDR3 sequences; the top ten clones hold 0.39%. Per the germline V gene, CDR1 is DFQATT and CDR2 is SNEGSKA (reference sequence). There are 14 residues in the CDR3. The TCR was taken from a man between 18 and 29 years old in good health. The chain carries TRBV20-1 and TRBJ2-5. The sample was blood T cells: a sorted CD56 or NKG2C T cell subset, CD4+ or CD8+ T cells, or bulk PBMC T cells (not recorded which). CDR3 protein: CSARAAGNQETQYF.